The 20 T cell receptor beta chains presented below share a single source sample, sequenced in a study of blood T cell repertoires in COVID-19. Sequencing used immunoSEQ multiplex PCR; TCRdb keeps in-frame clones, though not all of them. The sample has about 340,000 clones, roughly 85% seen once; the top ten hold around 4%. Material: PBMCs or T cells enriched from blood (not recorded which). The receptors come from a middle-aged woman with acute COVID-19.

The chain couples TRBV4-3 to TRBJ1-6; tentative D call: TRBD1 (5 bases). Germline lookup yields CDR1 LGHNA and CDR2 YSLEER. The CDR3 is 15 residues long. Deletions cut 5 bases from V and 10 bases from J, with 18 bases between. As DNA, the CDR3 is TGCGCCAGCAGCTTCGCCGCCGGGACTAGATCACCCCTCCACTTT. Translated: CASSFAAGTRSPLHF.

This rearrangement joins TRBV4-3 to TRBJ2-5, with TRBD2 matching over 9 bases. This CDR3 has 16 amino acids. Per the germline V gene, CDR1 is LGHNA and CDR2 is YSLEER. Trimming at V came to 2 bases and at J to 9 bases, leaving 13 bases not matched to a gene. Written as DNA, the CDR3 is TGCGCCAGCAGCCAAACGACTAGCGGCTTGCCGGAGGCCCAGTACTTC. Translating it yields CASSQTTSGLPEAQYF.

The V gene is TRBV6-1, the J gene TRBJ2-1; TRBD2 is a possible D gene (5 bases). V lost 1 base, J lost 6 bases, and 13 bases lay in between. The length of the CDR3 is 15 residues. The V gene's germline CDR1 is MNHNS and CDR2 SASEGT. The CDR3 region has the DNA TGTGCCAGCAGTGAAGTCCTTCCCGGACTCAATGAGCAGTTCTTC. Its protein is CASSEVLPGLNEQFF.

The V and J genes are TRBV28 and TRBJ1-1; D is ambiguous. Germline V gives CDR1 MDHEN, CDR2 SYDVKM. The CDR3 has 14 residues. Trimming left V 4 bases short and J 5 bases short, with 14 bases between. The CDR3 DNA reads as TGTGCCAGCAGTTCCCACATCCGGAGGACTGAAGCTTTCTTT. Residues: CASSSHIRRTEAFF. Looking up the rest from reference TRBV28 and TRBJ1-1 gives the full variable domain: DVKVTQSSRYLVKRTGEKVFLECVQDMDHENMFWYRQDPGLGLRLIYFSYDVKMKEKGDIPEGYSVSREKKERFSLILESASTNQTSMYLCASSSHIRRTEAFFGQGTRLTVV.

V gene TRBV7-6 combines with J gene TRBJ2-1, with TRBD2 identical over 12 bases. Germline V CDR1 and CDR2: SGHVS, FNYEAQ. Losses at the gene ends were 2 bases for V and 4 bases for J; bases not matched to a gene: 3. This CDR3 region has 16 residues. CDR3 sequence reads: CASSLTGTSGYNEQFF. CDR3 nucleotides: TGTGCCAGCAGCTTAACCGGGACTAGCGGGTACAATGAGCAGTTCTTC.

The chain carries TRBV5-1 and TRBJ1-1; TRBD1 might be the D (5 bases). The CDR3 runs 14 residues. CDR1 and CDR2 (germline): SGHRS, YFSETQ. V lost 10 bases, J lost 1 base, and 17 bases lay in between. CDR3 nucleotide sequence: TGCGCCTCATATACGGGCGGGGGGAACACTGAAGCTTTCTTT. This codes for CASYTGGGNTEAFF.

On this clone itself: Other DNA sequences within the sample encode an identical CDR3. The J gene is TRBJ2-5, the V gene TRBV11-3; a weak D match, TRBD2 (7 bases). The CDR3 runs to 13 residues. CDR1 SGHNT and CDR2 YENEEA come from the germline V gene. The germline V and J ends were trimmed by 3 bases and 5 bases, with 10 bases remaining between them. This chain's CDR3 is CASSLGGQETQYF. The DNA of the CDR3 is TGTGCCAGCAGCTTGGGGGGGCAGGAGACCCAGTACTTC.

The chain uses TRBV5-1 and TRBJ2-5; weak D call: TRBD1 (5 bases). CDR3 size: 15 residues. Trimming left V 0 bases short and J 1 base short, with 10 bases between. The germline CDR1 and CDR2 sequences are SGHRS and YFSETQ. The CDR3 loop reads CASSLGAGRQETQYF. DNA for the CDR3: TGCGCCAGCAGCTTGGGAGCAGGGCGCCAAGAGACCCAGTACTTC.

The rearrangement joins TRBV24-1 to TRBJ2-7, with TRBD1 matching 9 bases. Germline V CDR1 and CDR2: KGHDR, SFDVKD. The J segment lost 1 base and the V segment lost 3 bases, leaving 6 bases of the junction unmatched. CDR3 size: 16 residues. In nucleotides, the CDR3 is TGTGCCACCAGTGATCGAACCGGGACAGGGTCCTACGAGCAGTACTTC. Amino acids: CATSDRTGTGSYEQYF.

In DNA form, the CDR3 reads TGTGCCAGCAGCGAGGCACCTACAGGGAGTTGGCAAGAGACCCAGTACTTC. It translates to CASSEAPTGSWQETQYF. The chain has TRBV9 and TRBJ2-5, with D possibly matching TRBD1 (6 bases). V was pared by 3 bases and J by 2 bases, with 20 bases between. CDR3 length: 17 residues. Germline assignment: CDR1 SGDLS and CDR2 YYNGEE.

This chain connects TRBV28 to TRBJ1-1, with D unresolved. V was cut by 4 bases and J by 4 bases, with 16 bases left in between. Germline-derived CDR1 and CDR2 are MDHEN and SYDVKM. There are 15 residues in the CDR3. The CDR3 DNA is TGTGCCAGCAGTTCGCGAGGGCGGTTTGGCACTGAAGCTTTCTTT. It yields the protein CASSSRGRFGTEAFF.

V is TRBV28 and J is TRBJ2-2; unclear D gene. Germline loops: CDR1 MDHEN, CDR2 SYDVKM. There are 11 residues in the CDR3. V was shortened by 3 bases and J by 7 bases, with 3 bases between the two germline ends. This CDR3 reads CASSFNGELFF. The CDR3, as DNA: TGTGCCAGCAGTTTTAACGGGGAGCTGTTTTTT.

CDR3 bases: TGTGCCAGCAGTTATTGGGCCTATGGCTACACCTTC. This encodes CASSYWAYGYTF. The J gene is TRBJ1-2, the V gene TRBV6-2 or TRBV6-3; D call uncertain. The CDR3 is 12 residues long. The germline gives CDR1 MNHEY, CDR2 SVGEGT. V dropped 3 bases and J dropped 4 bases, with 6 bases sitting between them.

CDR3 sequence: CASSQSVSSGRGANQPQHF. CDR3 DNA: TGCGCCAGCAGTCAATCGGTGAGTTCGGGGAGGGGGGCCAATCAGCCCCAGCATTTT. The chain combines TRBV23-1 with TRBJ1-5, with D possibly being TRBD1 (6 bases). TRBV23-1 falls under the ORF class, with uncertain function. CDR3 length equals 19 residues. The V and J ends lost 0 bases and 3 bases respectively, with 21 bases between them.

This clone was seen just once. The chain combines TRBV3-1 (or the pseudogene TRBV3-2) with TRBJ2-4; D is possibly TRBD1 (6 bases). Germline V lookup: CDR1 LGHDT, CDR2 YNNKEL (reference sequence). V dropped 4 bases and J dropped 0 bases, with 22 bases sitting between them. This CDR3 is 19 amino acids long. The CDR3 DNA reads as TGTGCCAGCAGCCGAGAGACAGGACCCCCCTTGGGAGCCAAAAACATTCAGTACTTC. Translated, it gives CASSRETGPPLGAKNIQYF.

The V call is TRBV18, the J call TRBJ2-7; no clear D. The CDR3 is 13 residues long. CDR1 KGHSH and CDR2 LQKENI come from the germline V gene. Trimming removed 2 bases from V and 4 bases from J, with 9 bases in between. Here the CDR3 DNA reads TGTGCCAGCTCACCATCGTCGCGGTACGAGCAGTACTTC. It translates to CASSPSSRYEQYF.

The CDR3 DNA reads as TGTGCCAGCAGCTTAGCCCGACTAGCGGGAGGGCTATATACTTACAATGAGCAGTTCTTC. This translates into CASSLARLAGGLYTYNEQFF. V and J are TRBV7-2 and TRBJ2-1; 14 positions match TRBD2. V lost 0 bases, J lost 4 bases, and 11 bases stayed unmatched. Germline CDR1 reads SGHTA; CDR2 reads FQGNSA. The CDR3 runs to 20 residues.

The rearrangement links TRBV7-3 to TRBJ1-3; D gene unclear. Trimming pared 1 base from V and 1 base from J, leaving 8 bases between. The CDR3 runs to 15 residues. Per germline, CDR1 SGHTA and CDR2 FQGTGA. The CDR3 coding sequence is TGTGCCAGCAGCTTAATGCGGCAGTCTGGAAACACCATATATTTT. Residues: CASSLMRQSGNTIYF.

The DNA of the CDR3 is TGCGCCAGCAGCCAAGGCGGGACTGGTCAAGAGACCCAGTACTTC. Amino acid sequence: CASSQGGTGQETQYF. The chain employs TRBV4-1 and TRBJ2-5; D perhaps matches TRBD2 (6 bases). V was pared by 1 base and J by 2 bases, with 11 bases between. Germline assignment: CDR1 MGHRA and CDR2 YSYEKL. This CDR3 comprises 15 residues.

J is TRBJ1-3 and V is TRBV6-5, with D possibly TRBD1 on 5 matching bases. The ends were cut back, 5 bases at V and 3 bases at J, with 11 bases in the middle. The CDR3 runs to 14 residues. Germline V CDR1 and CDR2: MNHEY, SVGAGI. Here the CDR3 reads CASSTPGDGNTIYF. The CDR3 DNA follows: TGTGCCAGCAGTACTCCGGGGGATGGAAACACCATATATTTT.